Below, 18 T cell receptor beta chains from the same sample are listed, as sequenced in a study of shared clonotypes between healthy human individuals. Method: immunoSEQ multiplex PCR; TCRdb's copy keeps in-frame clones and lacks some. The sample holds some 2,000,000 clones, about 94% seen once. The sample consisted of naive CD4+ T cells sorted from blood. Subset meaning: CD45RA+ positively selected. Receptors were obtained from a man younger than 35 in good health.

The chain has TRBV7-2 and TRBJ2-5, with D possibly being TRBD2 (5 bases). CDR1 SGHTA and CDR2 FQGNSA come from the germline V gene. Trimming took off 1 base at V and 3 bases at J, with 21 bases between the two ends. The length of the CDR3 is 18 residues. CDR3 loop: CASSLGPSPSPLEETQYF. CDR3 coding DNA: TGTGCCAGCAGCTTAGGGCCTAGCCCAAGCCCACTTGAAGAGACCCAGTACTTC.

The genes are TRBV7-8 and TRBJ1-1; TRBD1 matches 10 bases. With 2 bases clipped from V and 1 base from J, the junction kept 4 bases outside the gene matches. The CDR3 totals 16 residues. Germline V gene lookup returns CDR1 SGHVS and CDR2 FQNEAQ. CDR3 in amino acids: CASSLRTGGSNTEAFF. The DNA of the CDR3 is TGTGCCAGCAGCTTAAGGACAGGGGGTTCGAACACTGAAGCTTTCTTT.

The chain joins TRBV6-1 to TRBJ2-7; TRBD1 might be the D (6 bases). Germline lookup yields CDR1 MNHNS and CDR2 SASEGT. V dropped 5 bases and J dropped 4 bases, with 18 bases sitting between them. CDR3 length equals 15 residues. Here the CDR3 DNA reads TGTGCCAGCAGTCGTCATTCAGGGGATGAGTACGAGCAGTACTTC. Translating it yields CASSRHSGDEYEQYF.

This chain connects TRBV7-3 to TRBJ2-3, with TRBD2 as a possible D gene (7 bases). Deletions cut 6 bases from V and 0 bases from J, with 13 bases between. CDR1 is SGHTA, CDR2 FQGTGA, per germline. The CDR3 loop spans 15 amino acids. The CDR3 protein is CASRRGGSSTDTQYF. The CDR3 region has the DNA TGTGCCAGCAGACGCGGGGGCTCTAGCACAGATACGCAGTATTTT.

This chain uses TRBV6-1 with TRBJ2-2; 9 nucleotides align to TRBD1. This CDR3 is 15 amino acids long. Germline loops: CDR1 MNHNS, CDR2 SASEGT. J was trimmed by 3 bases and V by 2 bases; bases with no gene match: 1. The CDR3: CASSEYRGHTGELFF. The DNA of the CDR3 is TGTGCCAGCAGTGAATACAGGGGGCACACCGGGGAGCTGTTTTTT.

The chain recombines TRBV2 with TRBJ2-6; D possibly matches TRBD1 or TRBD2 (5 bases each). Germline loops: CDR1 SNHLY, CDR2 FYNNEI. The CDR3 is 18 amino acids. V was trimmed by 6 bases and J by 4 bases, leaving 22 bases between them. The CDR3 sequence is CASREDPGTWGGANVLTF. The CDR3 DNA reads as TGTGCCAGCAGAGAGGATCCGGGGACCTGGGGAGGGGCCAACGTCCTGACTTTC.

The chain uses TRBV5-8 and TRBJ2-1; 7 positions match TRBD1. The CDR3 has 15 amino acids. Trimming removed 4 bases from V and 6 bases from J; junction bases left unmatched: 10. Germline assignment: CDR1 SGHTS and CDR2 YDEGEE. The CDR3 region is CASSEGQVRINEQFF. The CDR3 region has the DNA TGTGCCAGCAGCGAAGGACAGGTGAGGATCAATGAGCAGTTCTTC.

This chain links TRBV5-1 with TRBJ2-1; D ambiguous. V shed 0 bases and J shed 0 bases, with 7 bases lying between them. Germline CDR1 SGHRS, CDR2 YFSETQ. CDR3 size: 15 residues. The CDR3 DNA reads as TGCGCCAGCAGCTTGGGACCTGACTCCTACAATGAGCAGTTCTTC. This gives the protein CASSLGPDSYNEQFF.

Details on this clone: Other DNA sequences in this specimen translate into the identical CDR3. This chain uses TRBV6-5 with TRBJ2-2; D perhaps matches TRBD2 (5 bases). Germline CDR1 and CDR2: MNHEY and SVGAGI. V was trimmed by 8 bases and J by 6 bases, leaving 7 bases between them. The CDR3 is 11 amino acids. The CDR3 DNA reads as TGTGCCAGCTCGCGGGCCGGGGAGCTGTTTTTT. Its protein is CASSRAGELFF.

This chain uses TRBV7-8 with TRBJ2-5; 10 positions match TRBD2. V lost 5 bases, J lost 7 bases, and 13 bases stayed unmatched. The germline gives CDR1 SGHVS, CDR2 FQNEAQ. This CDR3 has 16 residues. For the CDR3, the DNA is TGTGCCAGCAGCCAAAGCGGGAGGGATCCAAGAGGGACCCAGTACTTC. The encoded protein is CASSQSGRDPRGTQYF.

J is TRBJ2-2 and V is TRBV7-9; TRBD1 aligns across 8 bases. CDR1 and CDR2 (germline): SEHNR, FQNEAQ (reference sequence). The CDR3 contains 16 residues. With V trimmed by 7 bases and J by 5 bases, 12 bases remained unmatched. The DNA for the CDR3 is TGTGCCAGCATCCTTACGGGCAGGGGGCGAACCGGGGAGCTGTTTTTT. Translation gives CASILTGRGRTGELFF.

The V call is TRBV7-6, the J call TRBJ2-5, with D unresolved. In germline, CDR1 is SGHVS, CDR2 FNYEAQ. This CDR3 has 13 amino acids. Trimming cost V 1 base and J 5 bases, with 8 bases left between them. The CDR3, as DNA: TGTGCCAGCAGCTTAGGGGTGTTTGAGACCCAGTACTTC. This encodes CASSLGVFETQYF.

The count of this clone is one. This chain uses TRBV18 with TRBJ1-4; TRBD1 aligns across 9 bases. Trimming removed 8 bases from V and 1 base from J; junction bases left unmatched: 5. This CDR3 is built from 15 residues. Germline V gives CDR1 KGHSH, CDR2 LQKENI. The DNA of the CDR3 is TGTGCCAGCACGGACAGGGGAGGAACTAATGAAAAACTGTTTTTT. Amino acids: CASTDRGGTNEKLFF.

The chain couples TRBV7-9 to TRBJ2-7; D is perhaps TRBD1 or TRBD2 (5 bases each). In germline, CDR1 is SEHNR, CDR2 FQNEAQ (reference sequence). The V end lost 0 bases, the J end lost 5 bases, and 14 bases lay between the germline ends. CDR3 length: 15 residues. CDR3 nucleotide sequence: TGTGCCAGCAGCTTAGCCGTGGCAGGGAGCCACGAGCAGTACTTC. Protein: CASSLAVAGSHEQYF.

The genes are TRBV9 and TRBJ2-5; tentatively, D is TRBD1 or TRBD2 (5 bases each). The V gene's germline CDR1 is SGDLS and CDR2 YYNGEE. V was clipped by 0 bases and J by 5 bases, with 14 bases between them. The CDR3 sequence is 15 residues long. CDR3: CASSVEGTGLETQYF. The CDR3 coding sequence is TGTGCCAGCAGCGTAGAGGGGACGGGGTTGGAGACCCAGTACTTC. The whole variable domain, filled in from reference TRBV9 and TRBJ2-5, reads DSGVTQTPKHLITATGQRVTLRCSPRSGDLSVYWYQQSLDQGLQFLIQYYNGEERAKGNILERFSAQQFPDLHSELNLSSLELGDSALYFCASSVEGTGLETQYFGPGTRLLVL.

CDR3 amino acids: CASSSVLVQSVAEAFF. The CDR3 DNA reads as TGTGCCAGCAGCTCCGTCCTCGTGCAGTCTGTCGCTGAAGCTTTCTTT. The V gene is TRBV7-9, the J gene TRBJ1-1; unclear D gene. Germline CDR1 and CDR2: SEHNR and FQNEAQ (reference sequence). This CDR3 is 16 amino acids long. The V gene lost 4 bases and the J gene lost 6 bases, with 21 bases spanning the gap.

This sequence joins TRBV9 and TRBJ2-2; 7 bases map to TRBD1. CDR1 is SGDLS and CDR2 is YYNGEE in the germline V gene. This CDR3 comprises 17 residues. Germline trimming cut 0 bases from V and 2 bases from J; bases unmatched to any gene: 7. The CDR3 coding sequence is TGTGCCAGCAGCGTAGGGCCGGGACAGTTTAACACCGGGGAGCTGTTTTTT. This sequence encodes CASSVGPGQFNTGELFF.

The gene calls are TRBV21-1 and TRBJ1-6. TRBV21-1 is shown as a pseudogene. The length of the CDR3 is 17 residues. The DNA for the CDR3 is TGTGCCAGCAGCAAAGGCTCGATCGGCTTCGAAGGGCAACCCCTCCACTTT. Residues: CASSKGSIGFEGQPLHF.